This note documents a single T cell receptor beta chain sequence. Per germline, CDR1 LNHDA and CDR2 SQIVND (reference sequence). The CDR3 is 15 amino acids. V lost 7 bases to trimming and J lost 2 bases, with 15 bases between them. This sample was taken from a study of blood T cell repertoires in COVID-19. As originally analysed: Using reference gene primer amplification, nucleated cell counts were estimated. The table came from immunoSEQ multiplex PCR; TCRdb's copy has only in-frame clones and leaves some out. V and J calls and clone size are given by that table; D and trimming were obtained from the DNA. There are under 200,000 clones in the sample; approximately 82% occur only once, and 5.2% lies in the top ten.

Sequences were obtained from PBMCs or T cells enriched from blood (not recorded which). The V gene is TRBV19, the J gene TRBJ1-5; D uncertain. This TCR came from a woman aged 55-70 years with acute COVID-19. The CDR3 bases are TGTGCCAGTACCCCGATACAAGGAGGCAATCAGCCCCAGCATTTT. The encoded protein is CASTPIQGGNQPQHF.